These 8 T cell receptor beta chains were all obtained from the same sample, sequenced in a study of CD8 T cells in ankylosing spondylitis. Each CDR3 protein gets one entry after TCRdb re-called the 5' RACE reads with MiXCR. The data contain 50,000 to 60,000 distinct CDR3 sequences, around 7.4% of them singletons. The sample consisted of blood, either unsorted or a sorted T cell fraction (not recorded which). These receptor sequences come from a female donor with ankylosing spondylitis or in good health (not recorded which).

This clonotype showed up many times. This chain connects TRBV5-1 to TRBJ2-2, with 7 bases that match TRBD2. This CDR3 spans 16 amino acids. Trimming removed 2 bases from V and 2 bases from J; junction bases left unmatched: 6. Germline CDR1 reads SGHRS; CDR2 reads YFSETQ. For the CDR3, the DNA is TGCGCCAGCAGCTTCACGGGACTACCCAACACCGGGGAGCTGTTTTTT. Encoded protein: CASSFTGLPNTGELFF. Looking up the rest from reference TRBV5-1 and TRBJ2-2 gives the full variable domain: KAGVTQTPRYLIKTRGQQVTLSCSPISGHRSVSWYQQTPGQGLQFLFEYFSETQRNKGNFPGRFSGRQFSNSRSEMNVSTLELGDSALYLCASSFTGLPNTGELFFGEGSRLTVL.

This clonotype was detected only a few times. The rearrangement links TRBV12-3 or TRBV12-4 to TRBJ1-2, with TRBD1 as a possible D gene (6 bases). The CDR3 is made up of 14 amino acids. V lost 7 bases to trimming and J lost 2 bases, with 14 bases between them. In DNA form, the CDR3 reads TGTGCCAGCACCCCGGAAGGGGGAAACTATGGCTACACCTTC. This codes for CASTPEGGNYGYTF.

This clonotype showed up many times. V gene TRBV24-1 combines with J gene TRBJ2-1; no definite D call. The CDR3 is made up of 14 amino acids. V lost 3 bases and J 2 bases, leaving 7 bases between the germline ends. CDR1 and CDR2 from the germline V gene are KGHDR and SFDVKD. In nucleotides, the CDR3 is TGTGCCACCAGTGATGCGAGGACCTACAATGAGCAGTTCTTC. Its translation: CATSDARTYNEQFF.

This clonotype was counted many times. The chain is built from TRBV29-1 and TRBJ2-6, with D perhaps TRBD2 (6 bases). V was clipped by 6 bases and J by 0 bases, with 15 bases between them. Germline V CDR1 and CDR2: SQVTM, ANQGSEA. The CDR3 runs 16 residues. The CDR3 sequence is CSVARDVNSGANVLTF. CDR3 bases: TGCAGCGTCGCGCGGGACGTCAACTCTGGGGCCAACGTCCTGACTTTC.

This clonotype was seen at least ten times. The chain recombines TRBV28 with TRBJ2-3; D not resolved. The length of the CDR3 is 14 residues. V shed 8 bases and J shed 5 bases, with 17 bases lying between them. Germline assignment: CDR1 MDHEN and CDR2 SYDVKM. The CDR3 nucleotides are TGTGCCAGCTCCCCGCGCAGCCCGAGAGATACGCAGTATTTT. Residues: CASSPRSPRDTQYF.

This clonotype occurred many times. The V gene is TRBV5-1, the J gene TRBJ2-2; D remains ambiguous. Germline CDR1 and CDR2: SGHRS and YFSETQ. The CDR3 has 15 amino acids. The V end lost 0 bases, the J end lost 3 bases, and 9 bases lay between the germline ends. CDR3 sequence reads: CASSLGTFYTGELFF. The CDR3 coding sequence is TGCGCCAGCAGCTTGGGGACGTTCTACACCGGGGAGCTGTTTTTT.

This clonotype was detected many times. In DNA form, the CDR3 reads TGTGCCAGCAGTTACGGCCCAGAGGGGGGAAACATTCAGTACTTC. This translates into CASSYGPEGGNIQYF. The chain uses TRBV6-5 and TRBJ2-4; either TRBD1 or TRBD2 may fit D (6 bases each). Germline V gene sequence: CDR1 MNHEY, CDR2 SVGAGI. Trimming cost V 2 bases and J 6 bases, with 14 bases left between them. The CDR3 is made up of 15 amino acids.

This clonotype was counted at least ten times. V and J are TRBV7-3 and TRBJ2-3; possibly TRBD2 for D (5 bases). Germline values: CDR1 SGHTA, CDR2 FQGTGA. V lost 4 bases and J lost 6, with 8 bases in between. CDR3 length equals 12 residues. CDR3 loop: CASSSPGDTQYF. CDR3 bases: TGTGCCAGCAGCTCTCCGGGGGATACGCAGTATTTT.